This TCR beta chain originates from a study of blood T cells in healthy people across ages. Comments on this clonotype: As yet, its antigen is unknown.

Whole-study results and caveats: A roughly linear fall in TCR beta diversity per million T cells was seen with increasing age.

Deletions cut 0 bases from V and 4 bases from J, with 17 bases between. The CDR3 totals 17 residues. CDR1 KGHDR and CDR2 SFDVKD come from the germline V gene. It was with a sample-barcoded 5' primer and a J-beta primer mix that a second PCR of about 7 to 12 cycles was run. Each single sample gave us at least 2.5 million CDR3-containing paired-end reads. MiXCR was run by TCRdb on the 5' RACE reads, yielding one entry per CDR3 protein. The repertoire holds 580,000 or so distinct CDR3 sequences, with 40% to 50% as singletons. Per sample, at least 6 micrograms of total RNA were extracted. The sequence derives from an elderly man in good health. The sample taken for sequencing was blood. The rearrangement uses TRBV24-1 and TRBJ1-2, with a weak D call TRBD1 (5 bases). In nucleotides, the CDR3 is TGTGCCACCAGTGATTTGATAGGACGACAAAGGGGCTATGGCTACACCTTC. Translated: CATSDLIGRQRGYGYTF.